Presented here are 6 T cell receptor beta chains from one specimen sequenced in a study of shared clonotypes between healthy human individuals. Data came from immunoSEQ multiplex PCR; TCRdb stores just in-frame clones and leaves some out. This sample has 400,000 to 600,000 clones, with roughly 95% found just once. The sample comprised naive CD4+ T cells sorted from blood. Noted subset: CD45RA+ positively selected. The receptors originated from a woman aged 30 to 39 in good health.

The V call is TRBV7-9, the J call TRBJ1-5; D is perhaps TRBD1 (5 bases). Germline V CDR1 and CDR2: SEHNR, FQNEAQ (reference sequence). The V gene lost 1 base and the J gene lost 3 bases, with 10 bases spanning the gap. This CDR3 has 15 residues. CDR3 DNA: TGTGCCAGCAGCTTAGGCGACAGTCTCAATCAGCCCCAGCATTTT. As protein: CASSLGDSLNQPQHF.

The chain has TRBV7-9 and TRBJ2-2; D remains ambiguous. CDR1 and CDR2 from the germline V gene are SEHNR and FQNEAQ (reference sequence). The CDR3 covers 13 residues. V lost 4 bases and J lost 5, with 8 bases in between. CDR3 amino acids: CASSSSRTGELFF. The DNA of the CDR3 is TGTGCCAGCAGCTCAAGCCGGACCGGGGAGCTGTTTTTT.

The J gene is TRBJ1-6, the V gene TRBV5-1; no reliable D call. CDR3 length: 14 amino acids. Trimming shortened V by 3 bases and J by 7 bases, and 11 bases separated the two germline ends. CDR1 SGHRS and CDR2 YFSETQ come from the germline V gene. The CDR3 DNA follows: TGCGCCAGCAGCTCCGACATACGGAATTCACCCCTCCACTTT. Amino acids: CASSSDIRNSPLHF.

The CDR3 sequence is CATSPWAGRNQETQYF. The CDR3 DNA is TGTGCCACCAGCCCCTGGGCTGGACGGAACCAAGAGACCCAGTACTTC. The chain couples TRBV15 to TRBJ2-5; D call uncertain. The V gene's germline CDR1 is LNHNV and CDR2 YYDKDF (reference sequence). CDR3 length equals 16 residues. V was shortened by 5 bases and J by 0 bases, with 16 bases between the two germline ends.

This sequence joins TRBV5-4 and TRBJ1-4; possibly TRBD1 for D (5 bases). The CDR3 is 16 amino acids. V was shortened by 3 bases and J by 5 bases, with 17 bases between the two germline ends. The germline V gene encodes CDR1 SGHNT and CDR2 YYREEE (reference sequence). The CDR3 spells CASSSGDSRLNEKLFF. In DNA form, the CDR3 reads TGTGCCAGCAGCTCGGGGGACTCGCGGCTCAATGAAAAACTGTTTTTT.

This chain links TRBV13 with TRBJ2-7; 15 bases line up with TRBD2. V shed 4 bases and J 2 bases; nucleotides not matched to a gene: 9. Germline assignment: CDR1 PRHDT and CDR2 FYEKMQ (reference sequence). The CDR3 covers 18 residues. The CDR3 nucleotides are TGTGCCAGCAGCTCGGCGGGACTAGCGGGAGGCCTAACCTACGAGCAGTACTTC. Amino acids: CASSSAGLAGGLTYEQYF.